This passage covers 19 T cell receptor beta chains from one sample sequenced in a study of blood T cell repertoires in COVID-19 (dated by TCRdb to 2020 to 2022). Library construction relied on the immunoSEQ multiplex PCR assay. This immuneACCESS table, as held by TCRdb, lists in-frame sequences with V and J called but not all clones. Of the missing ones, under half trace to an unresolved V gene in checked studies; the others have no known cause. Present in this sample are about 250,000 clones, about 83% of which were seen just once. 5.5% to 6.5% of the sample is taken by the ten largest. Sequencing was carried out using peripheral blood. These receptors all stem from a woman aged 80 or over with COVID-19, enrolled during active disease.

The chain carries TRBV14 and TRBJ1-2, with TRBD1 matching 7 bases. The ends lost 5 bases at V and 0 bases at J; junction bases unmatched: 9. CDR1 SGHDN and CDR2 FVKESK come from the germline V gene. The CDR3 length is 16 residues. The CDR3 is CASSYTDREANYGYTF. The CDR3 DNA is TGTGCCAGCAGCTACACTGACAGGGAAGCTAACTATGGCTACACCTTC.

The rearrangement joins TRBV15 to TRBJ1-4; 11 bases fit TRBD1. After removal of 1 base from V and 11 bases from J, the junction contained 9 bases not matched to a gene. Germline assignment: CDR1 LNHNV and CDR2 YYDKDF (reference sequence). This CDR3 spans 16 amino acids. In nucleotides, the CDR3 is TGTGCCACCAGCAGAGTGTTTCCGGGACAGGGGGACAAACTGTTTTTT. This codes for CATSRVFPGQGDKLFF.

With regard to this clone: This CDR3 is also generated by other DNA sequences in the sample. The V and J genes are TRBV3-1 (or the pseudogene TRBV3-2) and TRBJ2-3; 7 positions agree with TRBD2. The germline V gene encodes CDR1 LGHDT and CDR2 YNNKEL (reference sequence). After removal of 4 bases from V and 0 bases from J, the junction contained 1 base not matched to a gene. The CDR3 is 14 residues long. The CDR3 nucleotides read TGTGCCAGCAGCCGTAGCGGGAGCACAGATACGCAGTATTTT. Translation: CASSRSGSTDTQYF.

The V call is TRBV25-1, the J call TRBJ1-1; D may be TRBD1 (6 bases). Trimming pared 5 bases from V and 4 bases from J, leaving 17 bases between. Germline V gene sequence: CDR1 MGHDK, CDR2 SYGVNS. The CDR3 consists of 15 residues. This chain's CDR3 is CASSPLEGVFTEAFF. CDR3 nucleotide sequence: TGTGCCAGCAGTCCACTAGAGGGGGTCTTCACTGAAGCTTTCTTT. The full variable domain, rest sourced from reference TRBV25-1 and TRBJ1-1, is EADIYQTPRYLVIGTGKKITLECSQTMGHDKMYWYQQDPGMELHLIHYSYGVNSTEKGDLSSESTVSRIRTEHFPLTLESARPSHTSQYLCASSPLEGVFTEAFFGQGTRLTVV.

This chain links TRBV7-2 with TRBJ1-1, with TRBD1 matching over 8 bases. Germline CDR1 and CDR2: SGHTA and FQGNSA. V was clipped by 5 bases and J by 4 bases; unmatched bases: 6. There are 14 residues in the CDR3. The CDR3, as DNA: TGTGCCAGCAGCCCACAGGGGGGAGGCACTGAAGCTTTCTTT. This encodes CASSPQGGGTEAFF.

The chain employs TRBV10-3 and TRBJ1-1, with 7 bases lining up with TRBD1. Germline CDR1 is ENHRY and CDR2 is SYGVKD. The CDR3 runs 14 residues. The V segment lost 6 bases and the J segment 6 bases; nucleotides outside the gene matches: 10. The CDR3 region is CAIRPTGTISEAFF. In DNA form, the CDR3 reads TGTGCCATCAGGCCGACAGGGACCATCTCTGAAGCTTTCTTT.

The chain combines TRBV12-3 or TRBV12-4 with TRBJ1-2, with unresolved D. Trimming left V 1 base short and J 8 bases short, with 11 bases between. The CDR3 spans 13 residues. CDR3 nucleotide sequence: TGTGCCAGCAGTTTAGACAACGTGGGCGGCTACACCTTC. Its translation: CASSLDNVGGYTF.

J is TRBJ2-1 and V is TRBV5-1; tentative D call: TRBD1 (6 bases). The V gene's germline CDR1 is SGHRS and CDR2 YFSETQ. The germline V and J ends were trimmed by 3 bases and 2 bases, with 12 bases remaining between them. The CDR3 runs to 15 residues. CDR3 region: CASSSSGEPYNEQFF. In DNA, the CDR3 is TGCGCCAGCAGCTCCTCAGGGGAACCCTACAATGAGCAGTTCTTC.

CDR3 in DNA: TGCGCCAGCAGCCGACTCCCGTCAAACACCGGGGAGCTGTTTTTT. This gives the protein CASSRLPSNTGELFF. The J gene is TRBJ2-2, the V gene TRBV5-1; D is undetermined. CDR1 SGHRS and CDR2 YFSETQ come from the germline V gene. The CDR3 loop spans 15 amino acids. V shed 4 bases and J shed 2 bases, with 12 bases lying between them.

The gene calls are TRBV12-3 or TRBV12-4 and TRBJ1-6; D is unresolved. The CDR3 has 13 amino acids. Trimming stripped 4 bases from V and 7 bases from J, with 8 bases between. CDR3 DNA: TGTGCCAGCAGTTCGGGATTCAATTCACCCCTCCACTTT. Residues: CASSSGFNSPLHF.

The chain is built from TRBV7-6 and TRBJ1-4, with D perhaps TRBD1 (5 bases). Trimming removed 1 base at V and 8 bases at J, with 20 bases between. The germline V gene encodes CDR1 SGHVS and CDR2 FNYEAQ. This CDR3 is built from 17 residues. CDR3 nucleotides: TGTGCCAGCAGCTTAGGTGTAGGGGTGCAGGTTTGGGAAAAACTGTTTTTT. It translates to CASSLGVGVQVWEKLFF. Full variable domain (remainder filled in from reference TRBV7-6 and TRBJ1-4): GAGVSQSPRYKVTKRGQDVALRCDPISGHVSLYWYRQALGQGPEFLTYFNYEAQQDKSGLPNDRFSAERPEGSISTLTIQRTEQRDSAMYRCASSLGVGVQVWEKLFFGSGTQLSVL.

The chain joins TRBV6-5 to TRBJ1-2; D uncertain. Germline assignment: CDR1 MNHEY and CDR2 SVGAGI. CDR3 length: 14 residues. The V end was cut by 5 bases, the J end by 4 bases, with 14 bases between. The CDR3 DNA reads TGTGCCAGCAGTCCGCCCGACTGGCCCTATGGCTACACCTTC. This codes for CASSPPDWPYGYTF.

J is TRBJ2-3 and V is TRBV6-5, with TRBD2 identical over 8 bases. The CDR3 totals 14 residues. Looked up from germline, CDR1 is MNHEY and CDR2 is SVGAGI. J was trimmed by 3 bases and V by 4 bases; bases with no gene match: 3. The CDR3 DNA is TGTGCCAGCAGTTGGGGACTAGAAACAGATACGCAGTATTTT. This gives the protein CASSWGLETDTQYF.

This chain links TRBV19 with TRBJ1-2; no reliable D call. Between the trimmed V and J ends, which lost 3 bases and 6 bases, there was a span of 11 bases. This CDR3 region has 13 residues. The germline V gene has CDR1 LNHDA and CDR2 SQIVND (reference sequence). CDR3 bases: TGTGCCAGTAGTATTAGGTCCCAGGATGGCTACACCTTC. Translated: CASSIRSQDGYTF.

The CDR3 region is CASSGNRDFGTEAFF. CDR3 coding DNA: TGTGCCAGCAGTGGAAACAGGGATTTTGGCACTGAAGCTTTCTTT. The chain recombines TRBV9 with TRBJ1-1, with a possible D match to TRBD1 (6 bases). Trimming stripped 5 bases from V and 4 bases from J, with 18 bases between. This CDR3 spans 15 amino acids. Germline V CDR1 and CDR2: SGDLS, YYNGEE. Combining the CDR3 with reference TRBV9 and TRBJ1-1 gives the whole variable domain DSGVTQTPKHLITATGQRVTLRCSPRSGDLSVYWYQQSLDQGLQFLIQYYNGEERAKGNILERFSAQQFPDLHSELNLSSLELGDSALYFCASSGNRDFGTEAFFGQGTRLTVV.

This chain links TRBV10-3 with TRBJ1-2; TRBD1 is a possible D gene (6 bases). The CDR3 extends over 15 amino acids. The germline gives CDR1 ENHRY, CDR2 SYGVKD. V was shortened by 2 bases and J by 2 bases, with 12 bases between the two germline ends. This chain's CDR3 is CAISEGVRGNYGYTF. The CDR3 DNA reads as TGTGCCATCAGTGAGGGTGTGAGGGGGAACTATGGCTACACCTTC.

V usage is TRBV7-2 and J usage is TRBJ2-1; a weak D match, TRBD2 (6 bases). CDR1 is SGHTA, CDR2 FQGNSA, per germline. Between the trimmed V and J ends, which lost 6 bases and 1 base, there was a span of 13 bases. The CDR3 runs 15 residues. CDR3 coding DNA: TGTGCCAGCAGAACCGGGACTGAATCCTACAATGAGCAGTTCTTC. This translates into CASRTGTESYNEQFF. The whole variable domain, filled in from reference TRBV7-2 and TRBJ2-1, reads GAGVSQSPSNKVTEKGKDVELRCDPISGHTALYWYRQSLGQGLEFLIYFQGNSAPDKSGLPSDRFSAERTGGSVSTLTIQRTQQEDSAVYLCASRTGTESYNEQFFGPGTRLTVL.

This clone was counted a single time. CDR3 amino acids: CASRTGTTSNQPQHF. DNA of the CDR3: TGTGCCAGTAGGACAGGGACAACTAGCAATCAGCCCCAGCATTTT. The chain uses TRBV19 and TRBJ1-5; TRBD1 matches 7 bases. With 6 bases clipped from V and 0 bases from J, the junction kept 5 bases outside the gene matches. This CDR3 is 15 amino acids long. Germline V gives CDR1 LNHDA, CDR2 SQIVND (reference sequence).

CDR3 sequence reads: CASSALRGQGGYTF. The CDR3 bases are TGTGCCAGCTCAGCACTCAGGGGACAGGGGGGCTACACCTTC. V usage is TRBV18 and J usage is TRBJ1-2, with 10 bases identical to TRBD1. This CDR3 has 14 amino acids. V gave up 5 bases and J gave up 8 bases; unmatched junction bases: 8. Germline assignment: CDR1 KGHSH and CDR2 LQKENI.